This TCR beta chain was captured by sequencing in a study of monozygotic twins with cystic fibrosis. V lost 3 bases and J lost 3; bases outside the gene matches: 2. The CDR3 is 14 amino acids. The germline gives CDR1 MGHRA, CDR2 YSYEKL. Sequenced by immunoSEQ multiplex PCR; TCRdb stores in-frame clones only, minus some. The profile covers roughly 25,000 clones, with approximately 96% appearing a single time and around 3% taken by the ten largest. The TCR was taken from a girl aged 2 to 10 with cystic fibrosis. The rearrangement links TRBV4-1 to TRBJ2-3; 8 bases match TRBD1. Sample: blood. The CDR3 sequence is CASSHRQGTDTQYF. The CDR3, as DNA: TGCGCCAGCAGCCATCGACAGGGGACAGATACGCAGTATTTT.